There are a few counts of the clone carrying this TCR beta chain. CDR3 length: 18 amino acids. J lost 2 bases, V lost 3 bases, and 16 bases had no gene match. Germline V CDR1 and CDR2: DFQATT, SNEGSKA (reference sequence). Using its own MiXCR run on the RT-PCR reads, TCRdb lists one record per CDR3 protein. The data show hundreds of thousands of distinct CDR3 sequences, approximately 15% seen once. Sequenced sample: memory CD4+ T cells from blood. The V gene is TRBV20-1, the J gene TRBJ1-5; 7 nucleotides agree with TRBD1. The sequence derives from a female donor in good health, serving as a healthy control. The CDR3, as DNA: TGCAGTGCTAGCGAAACAGGGGCGGCTAGGGGGGGCAATCAGCCCCAGCATTTT. Encoded protein: CSASETGAARGGNQPQHF.